The next 6 T cell receptor beta chains were all read from a single sample in a study of T cell responses to AZD1222 COVID-19 vaccine. Libraries were prepared by immunoSEQ multiplex PCR; TCRdb keeps only in-frame clonotypes and omits some of them. The sample has some 180,000 clones, just under 90% seen once. This specimen consisted of peripheral blood, obtained on day 0 of AZD1222 vaccination. These receptors were obtained from an adult in good health.

The genes are TRBV3-1 (or the pseudogene TRBV3-2) and TRBJ1-5; D is unresolved. This CDR3 contains 14 residues. Germline CDR1 reads LGHDT; CDR2 reads YNNKEL (reference sequence). Trimming pared 4 bases from V and 5 bases from J, leaving 12 bases between. CDR3 amino acids: CASSRSARDQPQHF. The CDR3 DNA follows: TGTGCCAGCAGCCGTTCGGCTAGAGATCAGCCCCAGCATTTT.

In nucleotides, the CDR3 is TGTGCCAGCAGCTTAGTCCCAGGGGAGGCAAGCAATCAGCCCCAGCATTTT. This codes for CASSLVPGEASNQPQHF. This sequence joins TRBV7-4 and TRBJ1-5; TRBD1 might be the D (6 bases). From germline, CDR1 is SGHVT and CDR2 SQSDAQ. The CDR3 is made up of 17 amino acids. Trimming shortened V by 1 base and J by 1 base, and 14 bases separated the two germline ends.

This chain links TRBV7-7 with TRBJ2-4; 11 bases map to TRBD1. Trimming took 3 bases from V and 3 from J; bases not matched to a gene: 13. Germline assignment: CDR1 SSHAT and CDR2 FNYEAQ (reference sequence). This CDR3 is 19 amino acids long. CDR3 DNA sequence: TGTGCCAGCAGCTTGACGGGACAGGGGGAGGTTTTCAGCAAAAACATTCAGTACTTC. Protein: CASSLTGQGEVFSKNIQYF.

This clone was seen a few times. The chain joins TRBV6-5 to TRBJ1-4; D perhaps matches TRBD1 (5 bases). Trimming took 1 base from V and 7 from J, leaving 16 bases between them. CDR1 MNHEY and CDR2 SVGAGI come from the germline V gene. The CDR3 spans 16 residues. CDR3 sequence reads: CASSYFGRGAGEKLFF. Written as DNA, the CDR3 is TGTGCCAGCAGTTACTTCGGGAGGGGCGCGGGTGAAAAACTGTTTTTT.

CDR3 region: CASSTVAGGVSDTQYF. CDR3 nucleotide sequence: TGCGCCAGCAGCACTGTAGCGGGAGGAGTTTCGGATACGCAGTATTTT. The chain uses TRBV5-1 and TRBJ2-3; 10 bases are shared with TRBD2. Germline CDR1 SGHRS, CDR2 YFSETQ. There are 16 residues in the CDR3. The ends lost 4 bases at V and 6 bases at J; junction bases unmatched: 11.

The V gene is TRBV19, the J gene TRBJ1-2; D call uncertain. The V and J ends lost 6 bases and 8 bases respectively, with 16 bases between them. The V gene's germline CDR1 is LNHDA and CDR2 SQIVND (reference sequence). The CDR3 loop spans 13 amino acids. CDR3 in amino acids: CASRQGGEAGYTF. For the CDR3, the DNA is TGTGCCAGTAGACAAGGTGGCGAGGCCGGCTACACCTTC.